One and the same sample provided the 22 T cell receptor beta chains below, sequenced in a study of Ad26.COV2.S vaccination and SARS-CoV-2 variants. Clones were read by immunoSEQ multiplex PCR, and TCRdb kept only the in-frame ones, dropping some. The top ten hold around 3.4% of the sample, which has 300,000 to 500,000 clones, around nine tenths seen once. The treatment is: roughly 20 received Ad26.COV2.S at low or high dose, single or two shots; 5 received placebo; per-sample allocation not given. Samples analyzed were those drawn on day 63 after the first vaccine or placebo injection. Material: peripheral blood, obtained in a trial of Ad26.COV2.S vaccine versus placebo. These receptors were collected from a person aged 18-60 years who received the Ad26.COV2.S COVID-19 vaccine or a placebo.

CDR3 in amino acids: CAWSDQEMNTEAFF. The CDR3 DNA sequence: TGTGCCTGGAGTGACCAGGAGATGAACACTGAAGCTTTCTTT. This chain joins TRBV30 and TRBJ1-1; D ambiguous. CDR3 length: 14 residues. Per the germline V gene, CDR1 is GTSNPN and CDR2 is SVGIG (reference sequence). V gave up 1 base and J gave up 0 bases, with 9 bases separating them.

V gene TRBV11-2 combines with J gene TRBJ2-1; 7 bases map to TRBD2. The trim removed 5 bases at V and 8 bases at J, leaving 9 bases unmatched. This CDR3 has 14 amino acids. Germline values: CDR1 SGHAT, CDR2 FQNNGV. This chain's CDR3 is CASSPPLAPHEQFF. In nucleotides, the CDR3 is TGTGCCAGCAGCCCCCCACTAGCGCCACATGAGCAGTTCTTC. The whole variable domain, remainder taken from reference TRBV11-2 and TRBJ2-1, is EAGVAQSPRYKIIEKRQSVAFWCNPISGHATLYWYQQILGQGPKLLIQFQNNGVVDDSQLPKDRFSAERLKGVDSTLKIQPAKLEDSAVYLCASSPPLAPHEQFFGPGTRLTVL.

The gene calls are TRBV4-1 and TRBJ2-2; D is uncertain. In germline, CDR1 is MGHRA, CDR2 YSYEKL. The CDR3 contains 13 residues. V lost 2 bases to trimming and J lost 6 bases, with 7 bases between them. The CDR3 loop reads CASSQITAGELFF. For the CDR3, the DNA is TGCGCCAGCAGCCAAATTACCGCCGGGGAGCTGTTTTTT.

In DNA form, the CDR3 reads TGTGCCAGCAGTGACCTCCTGGGAAACTATGGCTACACCTTC. Residues: CASSDLLGNYGYTF. The J gene is TRBJ1-2, the V gene TRBV2; D is unresolved. The germline gives CDR1 SNHLY, CDR2 FYNNEI. Trimming shortened V by 3 bases and J by 2 bases, and 10 bases separated the two germline ends. CDR3 length equals 14 residues.

The gene calls are TRBV7-6 and TRBJ2-2; D remains ambiguous. Trimming shortened V by 2 bases and J by 7 bases, and 5 bases separated the two germline ends. The germline V gene encodes CDR1 SGHVS and CDR2 FNYEAQ. The CDR3 is made up of 12 amino acids. CDR3 nucleotide sequence: TGTGCCAGCAGCTTAACTGACGGGGAGCTGTTTTTT. It yields the protein CASSLTDGELFF.

V is TRBV4-1 and J is TRBJ2-7, with D possibly being TRBD1 (5 bases). Between the trimmed V and J ends, which lost 0 bases and 7 bases, there was a span of 10 bases. The germline V gene encodes CDR1 MGHRA and CDR2 YSYEKL. This CDR3 contains 13 residues. CDR3 sequence (DNA): TGCGCCAGCAGCCAAGATCCGCAGGGTGAGCAGTACTTC. Its translation is CASSQDPQGEQYF.

This chain connects TRBV6-5 to TRBJ1-1, with 9 positions matching TRBD1. The ends lost 6 bases at V and 1 base at J; junction bases unmatched: 6. The CDR3 runs to 15 residues. In germline, CDR1 is MNHEY, CDR2 SVGAGI. The CDR3 loop reads CASRRQGVGNTEAFF. CDR3 bases: TGTGCCAGCAGAAGACAGGGGGTGGGGAACACTGAAGCTTTCTTT.

The chain joins TRBV3-1 (or the pseudogene TRBV3-2) to TRBJ1-1; a possible D gene is TRBD1 (6 bases). The V gene lost 0 bases and the J gene lost 9 bases, with 14 bases spanning the gap. Germline CDR1 is LGHDT and CDR2 is YNNKEL (reference sequence). CDR3 size: 14 residues. CDR3 bases: TGTGCCAGCAGCCAAGATAGCCAGGGGAGCCAAGCTTTCTTT. Its protein product is CASSQDSQGSQAFF.

This chain uses TRBV2 with TRBJ1-5; D may be TRBD1 (5 bases). Trimming cost V 7 bases and J 0 bases, with 13 bases left between them. The CDR3 covers 15 residues. Germline assignment: CDR1 SNHLY and CDR2 FYNNEI. Written as DNA, the CDR3 is TGTGCCAGCACCGAGGGACCTTATAGCAATCAGCCCCAGCATTTT. Encoded protein: CASTEGPYSNQPQHF.

The chain has TRBV5-1 and TRBJ1-1; 8 nucleotides match TRBD1. Unmatched junction bases numbered 8, after V lost 4 bases and J lost 3 bases. The CDR3 is 15 amino acids. Germline-derived CDR1 and CDR2 are SGHRS and YFSETQ. The CDR3, as DNA: TGCGCCAGCAGCCCCGGACAGGGAAGATACACTGAAGCTTTCTTT. This sequence encodes CASSPGQGRYTEAFF.

This sequence joins TRBV7-2 and TRBJ2-2; unclear D gene. Germline V CDR1 and CDR2: SGHTA, FQGNSA. This CDR3 has 14 amino acids. V shed 2 bases and J shed 4 bases, with 8 bases lying between them. This CDR3 is CASSLPGRTGELFF. The CDR3 DNA follows: TGTGCCAGCAGCTTACCCGGGCGCACCGGGGAGCTGTTTTTT.

The CDR3 DNA is TGTGCCAGCAGACCAACAGCGGGGGTCTACAAAGCTAACTATGGCTACACCTTC. Encoded protein: CASRPTAGVYKANYGYTF. The chain links TRBV27 to TRBJ1-2; weak D call: TRBD1 (5 bases). Germline CDR1 and CDR2: MNHEY and SMNVEV (reference sequence). CDR3 size: 18 residues. Trimming removed 6 bases from V and 0 bases from J, with 23 bases in between.

This clone has only one observation. The chain links TRBV10-1 to TRBJ1-5; D unresolved. V lost 3 bases to trimming and J lost 2 bases, with 5 bases between them. The CDR3 contains 13 residues. In germline, CDR1 is WNHNN, CDR2 SYGVQD (reference sequence). The CDR3 DNA reads as TGCGCCAGCAGTGACAGAGGCAATCAGCCCCAGCATTTT. It encodes CASSDRGNQPQHF.

This chain links TRBV6-2 or TRBV6-3 with TRBJ1-1, with no clear D. From germline, CDR1 is MNHEY and CDR2 SVGEGT. V gave up 0 bases and J gave up 1 base, with 9 bases separating them. This CDR3 is built from 15 residues. Here the CDR3 DNA reads TGTGCCAGCAGTTACTCTCGGGTCCCGAACACTGAAGCTTTCTTT. Encoded protein: CASSYSRVPNTEAFF.

The chain recombines TRBV3-1 (or the pseudogene TRBV3-2) with TRBJ2-3; TRBD2 matches at 9 bases. V was pared by 2 bases and J by 5 bases, with 8 bases of the junction left unmatched. CDR3 length equals 16 residues. CDR1 is LGHDT and CDR2 is YNNKEL in the germline V gene (reference sequence). In nucleotides, the CDR3 is TGTGCCAGCAGCCAAACTTTGCGGGGGGGCGTAGATACGCAGTATTTT. This sequence encodes CASSQTLRGGVDTQYF.

This clone was recorded a few times. The V call is TRBV24-1, the J call TRBJ1-1; D is uncertain. The CDR3 extends over 13 amino acids. CDR1 and CDR2 from the germline V gene are KGHDR and SFDVKD. Trimming left V 4 bases short and J 6 bases short, with 11 bases between. The CDR3 DNA sequence: TGTGCCACCAGTGACCCTTTTGGCGCTGAAGCTTTCTTT. This translates into CATSDPFGAEAFF.

The V and J genes are TRBV5-1 and TRBJ2-6, with D perhaps TRBD2 (6 bases). The CDR3 totals 15 residues. The V end was cut by 0 bases, the J end by 2 bases, with 6 bases between. CDR1 and CDR2 from the germline V gene are SGHRS and YFSETQ. Here the CDR3 reads CASSLGGAGANVLTF. CDR3 coding DNA: TGCGCCAGCAGCTTGGGCGGGGCTGGGGCCAACGTCCTGACTTTC.

The genes are TRBV7-2 and TRBJ2-1; 12 positions agree with TRBD2. CDR3 length equals 16 residues. CDR1 and CDR2 (germline): SGHTA, FQGNSA. Trimming at V came to 7 bases and at J to 0 bases, leaving 4 bases not matched to a gene. CDR3: CASKTSGGSSYNEQFF. The CDR3 DNA sequence: TGTGCCAGCAAGACTAGCGGGGGCAGCTCCTACAATGAGCAGTTCTTC.

The chain carries TRBV27 and TRBJ1-2; D not certain. The CDR3 runs 15 residues. The germline CDR1 and CDR2 sequences are MNHEY and SMNVEV (reference sequence). V lost 0 bases to trimming and J lost 4 bases, with 12 bases between them. CDR3 sequence reads: CASSLSGGIGYGYTF. CDR3 in DNA: TGTGCCAGCAGTTTATCGGGAGGGATAGGCTATGGCTACACCTTC.

The chain has TRBV10-3 and TRBJ1-1; no definite D call. Trimming took 5 bases from V and 0 from J, leaving 10 bases between them. Germline CDR1 and CDR2: ENHRY and SYGVKD. The length of the CDR3 is 14 residues. The chain's CDR3 is CAISRVEMNTEAFF. The CDR3 bases are TGTGCCATCAGTCGGGTAGAAATGAACACTGAAGCTTTCTTT.

J is TRBJ2-7 and V is TRBV9; D might be TRBD2 (5 bases). Trimming left V 1 base short and J 1 base short, with 12 bases between. This CDR3 spans 15 amino acids. Germline CDR1 SGDLS, CDR2 YYNGEE. As DNA, the CDR3 is TGTGCCAGCAGCGTATGGGCGGACTCTTCCTACGAGCAGTACTTC. Translation gives CASSVWADSSYEQYF.

The gene calls are TRBV12-3 or TRBV12-4 and TRBJ2-3; D is undetermined. V was pared by 3 bases and J by 4 bases, with 8 bases between. The CDR3 extends over 13 amino acids. The CDR3 DNA follows: TGTGCCAGCAGTTTTTTTACGGCAGATACGCAGTATTTT. Translated: CASSFFTADTQYF.